Below, 3 T cell receptor beta chains from the same sample are listed, as sequenced in a study of PD-1 blockade in classical Hodgkin lymphoma. Only in-frame clones appear in the TCRdb table, and some are missing; sequencing was by immunoSEQ multiplex PCR. There are about 26,000 clones in the sample; 80% to 90% occur only once, and 2.5% lies in the top ten. Every patient experienced relapse after autologous stem cell transplantation, and brentuximab vedotin exposure varied. The sequencing here drew on peripheral blood mononuclear cells (PBMCs), taken at baseline. These receptors were obtained from a human donor with classical Hodgkin lymphoma.

The chain employs TRBV19 and TRBJ1-2, with D perhaps matching TRBD1 (6 bases). The germline V gene has CDR1 LNHDA and CDR2 SQIVND (reference sequence). The V end was cut by 4 bases, the J end by 4 bases, with 13 bases between. There are 14 residues in the CDR3. The CDR3 nucleotides read TGTGCCAGTAGTAGTTTGCAGGGGACCTATGGCTACACCTTC. The encoded protein is CASSSLQGTYGYTF.

This chain joins TRBV4-3 and TRBJ2-1; 10 nucleotides agree with TRBD1. The CDR3 consists of 21 residues. V was pared by 0 bases and J by 4 bases, with 18 bases of the junction left unmatched. The germline CDR1 and CDR2 sequences are LGHNA and YSLEER. As DNA, the CDR3 is TGCGCCAGCAGCCAAGATTCTTATTTCATTCGGACAGGGGGATCTTACAATGAGCAGTTCTTC. This gives the protein CASSQDSYFIRTGGSYNEQFF.

A single count supports this clone. Here the CDR3 reads CAWSAGGGYGYTF. As DNA, the CDR3 is TGTGCCTGGAGTGCAGGGGGCGGGTATGGCTACACCTTC. J is TRBJ1-2 and V is TRBV30; the match to TRBD1 covers 8 bases. V lost 1 base, J lost 5 bases, and 3 bases stayed unmatched. CDR3 length equals 13 residues. CDR1 is GTSNPN, CDR2 SVGIG, per germline (reference sequence).